This T cell receptor beta chain is from a study of naive and memory T cell subsets. V was cut by 1 base and J by 3 bases, with 19 bases left in between. This CDR3 is built from 16 residues. The germline V gene has CDR1 DFQATT and CDR2 SNEGSKA (reference sequence). Ligated cDNA underwent four rounds of PCR with nested alpha and beta constant region primers and SP2. Reverse transcription of blood and skin TCR RNA was primed at alpha and beta constant regions. From the 5' RACE reads, TCRdb called clonotypes with MiXCR, one entry per CDR3 protein. The table shows roughly 62,000 distinct CDR3 sequences, with 8% occurring only once. Study-level points and caveats: Potentially, T cell activation and differentiation skew this RNA-based measurement.

An oligonucleotide containing a UMI was ligated to the 3' end of TCR cDNA. For this clonotype: No antigen is known for it.

This rearrangement joins TRBV20-1 to TRBJ2-7; D might be TRBD1 or TRBD2, each matching 5 bases. The receptor was isolated from a female donor in good health. In DNA, the CDR3 is TGCAGTGCTAGAGGCCCCCGGGACCCCAGGGACTACGAGCAGTACTTC. Protein sequence: CSARGPRDPRDYEQYF.